The subject of this entry is one T cell receptor beta chain. This clone occurred once. The antigen it recognizes is unknown. No base quality values were provided; no much bigger clone lies one nucleotide off. One collaborating source in Seattle enrolled patients while the patients were actively infected and followed the patients over time throughout the course of disease. Whole blood was collected in K2EDTA tubes by collaborating institutions according to the institutions' own protocols. For TCRbeta analysis, collaborator samples were shipped as frozen whole blood, as isolated PBMCs, or as DNA extracted from either sample type. This sample was taken from a study of blood T cell repertoires in COVID-19 (dated by TCRdb to 2020 to 2021). In terms of the full investigation: The collaborator samples originated in the United States, Italy and Spain and spanned the acute and convalescent phases of COVID-19. The material from the prospective study consisted of cDNA or gDNA derived from T cells, B-cell-depleted T cells, or PBMCs. Subjects who had been exposed to COVID-19, were actively infected with it, or had recovered from it provided the deeply sampled blood TCRbeta repertoires that made up the dataset. The repertoires were released in a freely available public database intended as a resource for research on the immune response to SARS-CoV-2. Samples were obtained from the ongoing ImmuneRACE study (first 160 participants) and from 950 to 1,500 subjects provided by 6 global collaborators. A de-identified subject ID, COVID-19 status, age in years and sex were almost always included in the sample metadata. Where available, HLA class I and class II types were obtained from metadata supplied by the sample provider rather than from assay-based typing.

The full study reports these points: The amount of clinical and demographic metadata varied by source and participant and was provided uncurated.

The CDR3 runs 16 residues from the cysteine to the phenylalanine. Left in the record is the CDR3 DNA by itself, 48 bases read in frame from the first base. Trimming costs V 3 bases and J 2 bases, and their ends lie 16 bases apart. In the germline V gene, CDR1 corresponds to MGHRA and CDR2 to YSYEKL. The immunoSEQ Assay, a bias-controlled multiplex PCR, was used to amplify TCRbeta CDR3 regions from genomic DNA. Per the authors' processing: The number of nucleated cells in each sample was estimated by amplification of reference gene primers within the assay. Sequence reads were collapsed and filtered to measure the absolute abundance of every unique TCRbeta CDR3 rearrangement. Productive Simpson clonality was computed per sample as the square root of Simpson's diversity index over productive rearrangements. TCRdb limited this immuneACCESS table to in-frame rearrangements with V and J called. A share of clones is missing; checked studies link under half to unresolved V genes, and the rest is unexplained. Clonal size and the V and J genes are those of that table, whereas D and trimming came from the DNA. The sample table records a few hundred thousand clones; over 85% of these occur just once. Together, the top ten hold 3% to 4.5% of the sample.

The receptor was derived from a woman in her sixties or seventies with COVID-19, enrolled during active disease. The V and J segments used are TRBV4-1 and TRBJ1-2; 6 matching bases give a weak D call of TRBD1. Sequencing used peripheral blood. The CDR3 reads CASSHPIGGRNYGYTF. The bases read TGCGCCAGCAGCCATCCGATCGGGGGGCGGAACTATGGCTACACCTTC.